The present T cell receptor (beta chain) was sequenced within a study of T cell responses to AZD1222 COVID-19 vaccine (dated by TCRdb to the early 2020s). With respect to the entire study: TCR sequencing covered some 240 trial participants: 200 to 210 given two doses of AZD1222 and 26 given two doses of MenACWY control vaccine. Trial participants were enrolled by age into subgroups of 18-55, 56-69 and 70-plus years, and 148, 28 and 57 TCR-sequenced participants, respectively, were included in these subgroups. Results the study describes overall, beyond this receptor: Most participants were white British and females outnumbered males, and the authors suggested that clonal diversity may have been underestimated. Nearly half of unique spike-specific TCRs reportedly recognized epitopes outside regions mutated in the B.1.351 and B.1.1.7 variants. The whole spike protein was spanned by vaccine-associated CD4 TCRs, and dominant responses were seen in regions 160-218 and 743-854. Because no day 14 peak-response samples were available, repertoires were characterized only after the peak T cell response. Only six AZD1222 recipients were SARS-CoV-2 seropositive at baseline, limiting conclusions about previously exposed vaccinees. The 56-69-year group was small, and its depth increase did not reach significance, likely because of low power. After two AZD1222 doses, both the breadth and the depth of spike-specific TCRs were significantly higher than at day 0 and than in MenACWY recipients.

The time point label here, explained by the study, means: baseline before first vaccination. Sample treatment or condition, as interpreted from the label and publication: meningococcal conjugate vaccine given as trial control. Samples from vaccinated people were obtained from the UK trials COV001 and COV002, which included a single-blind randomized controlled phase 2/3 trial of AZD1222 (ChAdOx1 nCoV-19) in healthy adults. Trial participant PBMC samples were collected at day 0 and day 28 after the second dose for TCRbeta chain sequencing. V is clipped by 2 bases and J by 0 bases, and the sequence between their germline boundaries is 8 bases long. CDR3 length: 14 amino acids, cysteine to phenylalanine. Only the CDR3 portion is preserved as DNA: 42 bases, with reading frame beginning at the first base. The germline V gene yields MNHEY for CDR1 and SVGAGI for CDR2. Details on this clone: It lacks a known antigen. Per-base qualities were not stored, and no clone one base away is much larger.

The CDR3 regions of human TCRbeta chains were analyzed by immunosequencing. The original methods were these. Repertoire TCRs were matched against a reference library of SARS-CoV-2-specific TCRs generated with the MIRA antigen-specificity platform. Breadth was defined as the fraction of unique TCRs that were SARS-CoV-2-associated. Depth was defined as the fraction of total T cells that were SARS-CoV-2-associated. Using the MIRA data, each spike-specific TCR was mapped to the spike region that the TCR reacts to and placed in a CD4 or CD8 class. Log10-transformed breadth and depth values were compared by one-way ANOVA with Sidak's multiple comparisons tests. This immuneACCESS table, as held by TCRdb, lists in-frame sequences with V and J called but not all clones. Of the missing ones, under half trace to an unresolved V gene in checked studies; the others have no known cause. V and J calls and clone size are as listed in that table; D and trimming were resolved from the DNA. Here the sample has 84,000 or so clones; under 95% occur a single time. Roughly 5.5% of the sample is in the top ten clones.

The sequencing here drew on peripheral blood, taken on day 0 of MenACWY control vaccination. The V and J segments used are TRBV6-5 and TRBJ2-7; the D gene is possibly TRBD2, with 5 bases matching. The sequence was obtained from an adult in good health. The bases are TGTGCCAGCAGTTACCGCGGGTTCTCCTACGAGCAGTACTTC. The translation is CASSYRGFSYEQYF.